One sample yielded the 2 T cell receptor beta chains listed below, sequenced in a study of T-cell memory formation after mild COVID-19. TCRdb recomputed calls from the 5' RACE reads with MiXCR, one row per CDR3 protein. The table shows about 400,000 distinct CDR3 sequences, with about 25% occurring only once. Sequenced: PBMCs or a T cell subset sorted from them (not recorded which). These receptors came from an adult woman who had mild COVID-19 (a few samples of this study predate the infection). Cell type and time point are not known.

The gene calls are TRBV7-9 and TRBJ2-7; weak D call: TRBD2 (5 bases). There are 14 residues in the CDR3. The germline CDR1 and CDR2 sequences are SEHNR and FQNEAQ (reference sequence). V was trimmed by 5 bases and J by 6 bases, leaving 17 bases between them. The CDR3 sequence is CASSKPTGSGEQYF. CDR3 nucleotide sequence: TGTGCCAGCAGCAAACCGACGGGGTCTGGCGAGCAGTACTTC.

V usage is TRBV3-1 and J usage is TRBJ2-7; D gene uncertain. Looked up from germline, CDR1 is LGHDT and CDR2 is YNNKEL (reference sequence). The CDR3 contains 15 residues. Deletions cut 1 base from V and 9 bases from J, with 19 bases between. The CDR3 region is CASSQVVVKEIRQYF. The CDR3 DNA sequence: TGTGCCAGCAGCCAAGTGGTAGTCAAGGAGATTCGGCAGTACTTC.